The 21 T cell receptor beta chains in this list originate from one sample, sequenced in a study of CD8 T cells in Susac syndrome. Random hexamers primed reverse transcription of about 0.5 to 1 ug RNA. In TCRdb, the immunoSEQ multiplex PCR reads were re-called with MiXCR into one record per CDR3 protein. The sample lists some 120,000 distinct CDR3 sequences; around 94% were seen once. What was sequenced was CD4+ T cells from PBMCs. The receptors originated from a human donor with multiple sclerosis.

J is TRBJ2-5 and V is TRBV19, with TRBD1 matching over 9 bases. This CDR3 region has 16 residues. J was trimmed by 2 bases and V by 4 bases; bases with no gene match: 8. Germline loops: CDR1 LNHDA, CDR2 SQIVND (reference sequence). The DNA for the CDR3 is TGTGCCAGTAGTACTCCGGGACAGGGCCTTCAAGAGACCCAGTACTTC. This sequence encodes CASSTPGQGLQETQYF.

The rearrangement links TRBV19 to TRBJ2-6; D is unclear. The CDR3 covers 16 residues. Trimming removed 4 bases at V and 3 bases at J, with 13 bases between. The germline gives CDR1 LNHDA, CDR2 SQIVND (reference sequence). CDR3 in amino acids: CASSRAAWRGANVLTF. The DNA for the CDR3 is TGTGCCAGTAGTAGGGCCGCTTGGCGTGGGGCCAACGTCCTGACTTTC.

The gene calls are TRBV29-1 and TRBJ1-2; 8 bases align to TRBD1. The CDR3 loop spans 15 amino acids. The germline V gene encodes CDR1 SQVTM and CDR2 ANQGSEA. Trimming at V came to 4 bases and at J to 6 bases, leaving 13 bases not matched to a gene. In DNA, the CDR3 is TGCAGCGTTGGAGGCGGGACAGGAGTTCGTGATGGCTACACCTTC. Protein product: CSVGGGTGVRDGYTF.

This clonotype showed up just once. The chain uses TRBV18 and TRBJ1-2; a weak D match, TRBD1 (6 bases). V was trimmed by 2 bases and J by 6 bases, leaving 16 bases between them. Germline-derived CDR1 and CDR2 are KGHSH and LQKENI. CDR3 length: 15 residues. The CDR3 is CASSPSGTGRHGYTF. The CDR3 bases are TGTGCCAGCTCACCATCCGGAACAGGGCGGCATGGCTACACCTTC.

This chain joins TRBV20-1 and TRBJ2-1; 9 bases match TRBD2. The length of the CDR3 is 13 residues. V shed 4 bases, J shed 7 bases, and the junction held 5 bases outside the gene matches. Per germline, CDR1 DFQATT and CDR2 SNEGSKA (reference sequence). CDR3 coding DNA: TGCAGTGCTAACTTAGCGGGAGAAAATGAGCAGTTCTTC. Translated, it gives CSANLAGENEQFF.

The sample holds one count of this clonotype. The chain employs TRBV30 and TRBJ2-1; D ambiguous. There are 16 residues in the CDR3. V was clipped by 0 bases and J by 9 bases, with 21 bases between them. Germline assignment: CDR1 GTSNPN and CDR2 SVGIG (reference sequence). CDR3 amino acids: CAWSVTVTFPASEQFF. CDR3 DNA: TGTGCCTGGAGTGTAACAGTAACTTTCCCTGCGAGTGAGCAGTTCTTC.

The genes are TRBV6-1 and TRBJ2-3, with TRBD2 matching over 7 bases. Germline loops: CDR1 MNHNS, CDR2 SASEGT. The CDR3 loop spans 17 amino acids. With 0 bases clipped from V and 4 bases from J, the junction kept 10 bases outside the gene matches. The CDR3 DNA follows: TGTGCCAGCAGTGAAGCGTTGTCAGCGGGAAGGGCAGATACGCAGTATTTT. Protein sequence: CASSEALSAGRADTQYF.

This clonotype is a singleton in its sample. The chain carries TRBV30 and TRBJ1-4; maybe TRBD1 (6 bases). The germline V gene has CDR1 GTSNPN and CDR2 SVGIG (reference sequence). The V and J ends lost 1 base and 5 bases respectively, with 8 bases between them. The CDR3 consists of 13 residues. Written as DNA, the CDR3 is TGTGCCTGGAGTGGACAGGCAAATGAAAAACTGTTTTTT. Encoded protein: CAWSGQANEKLFF.

The gene calls are TRBV6-5 and TRBJ1-1; D uncertain. Germline loops: CDR1 MNHEY, CDR2 SVGAGI. V was pared by 0 bases and J by 6 bases, with 14 bases between. The CDR3 runs to 15 residues. The CDR3 protein is CASSYSIAGPSEAFF. CDR3 DNA: TGTGCCAGCAGTTACTCGATTGCAGGACCTTCTGAAGCTTTCTTT.

The chain has TRBV3-1 and TRBJ1-5, with TRBD1 matching over 7 bases. The CDR3 is 14 residues long. The V and J ends lost 0 bases and 4 bases, in that order; junction bases with no gene match: 0. CDR1 is LGHDT and CDR2 is YNNKEL in the germline V gene (reference sequence). CDR3 protein: CASSQETGNQPQHF. The DNA of the CDR3 is TGTGCCAGCAGCCAAGAGACAGGGAATCAGCCCCAGCATTTT.

The chain has TRBV7-2 and TRBJ2-1, with 7 bases that match TRBD2. With V trimmed by 5 bases and J by 2 bases, 3 bases remained unmatched. Germline V CDR1 and CDR2: SGHTA, FQGNSA. The CDR3 extends over 14 amino acids. CDR3 protein: CASSQSGTYNEQFF. Written as DNA, the CDR3 is TGTGCCAGCAGCCAAAGCGGGACCTACAATGAGCAGTTCTTC.

This clonotype was seen a handful of times. The CDR3 DNA sequence: TGCGCCAGCAGCCAAGATGTCGCCGGGAATGAGCAGTTCTTC. It encodes CASSQDVAGNEQFF. The chain uses TRBV4-1 and TRBJ2-1, with D hard to call. The CDR3 runs 14 residues. V shed 0 bases and J shed 7 bases, with 10 bases lying between them. Germline V lookup: CDR1 MGHRA, CDR2 YSYEKL.

The rearrangement links TRBV6-2 or TRBV6-3 to TRBJ1-2, with 7 bases matching TRBD1. Losses at the gene ends were 6 bases for V and 4 bases for J; bases not matched to a gene: 8. This CDR3 has 14 amino acids. Germline CDR1 reads MNHEY; CDR2 reads SVGEGT. CDR3 in amino acids: CASRRGTAVYGYTF. Here the CDR3 DNA reads TGTGCCAGCAGACGGGGGACAGCAGTCTATGGCTACACCTTC.

This clonotype occurred once. The rearrangement links TRBV30 to TRBJ2-2; tentative D call: TRBD1 (5 bases). With 1 base removed from V and 7 bases from J, the gap between germline ends came to 10 bases. The CDR3 extends over 13 amino acids. CDR1 is GTSNPN, CDR2 SVGIG, per germline (reference sequence). CDR3 nucleotides: TGTGCCTGGAGTGCACAGGAAGGCGGGGAGCTGTTTTTT. This codes for CAWSAQEGGELFF.

The chain carries TRBV7-3 and TRBJ2-6; 10 bases map to TRBD1. In germline, CDR1 is SGHTA, CDR2 FQGTGA. The J segment lost 10 bases and the V segment lost 5 bases, leaving 5 bases of the junction unmatched. The CDR3 consists of 14 residues. The CDR3 loop is CASSGWDRGNVLTF. Here the CDR3 DNA reads TGTGCCAGCAGCGGATGGGACAGGGGTAACGTCCTGACTTTC.

The J gene is TRBJ2-7, the V gene TRBV29-1; TRBD1 agrees at 10 bases. The CDR3 length is 15 residues. Per germline, CDR1 SQVTM and CDR2 ANQGSEA. V trimming: 1 base; J trimming: 0 bases; junction bases outside the gene matches: 3. The CDR3 sequence: CSVEGDRGHSYEQYF. The CDR3 DNA is TGCAGCGTTGAAGGTGACAGGGGGCACTCCTACGAGCAGTACTTC.

The V and J genes are TRBV12-2 and TRBJ2-4. TRBV12-2 has pseudogene status. This CDR3 has 11 amino acids. CDR3 nucleotide sequence: TGTGCAAGTCGCTTCTCCGACATTCAGTACTTC. Protein product: CASRFSDIQYF.

This chain uses TRBV20-1 with TRBJ1-1; D is uncertain. Between the trimmed V and J ends, which lost 6 bases and 8 bases, there was a span of 7 bases. The CDR3 is 9 residues long. The germline gives CDR1 DFQATT, CDR2 SNEGSKA (reference sequence). The CDR3 protein is CSALPEAFF. The CDR3, as DNA: TGCAGTGCCCTCCCCGAAGCTTTCTTT.

This clonotype appeared once. The chain links TRBV6-6 to TRBJ2-7; 7 bases map to TRBD1. Germline-derived CDR1 and CDR2 are MNHNY and SVGAGI (reference sequence). The CDR3 spans 13 residues. With 5 bases clipped from V and 4 bases from J, the junction kept 5 bases outside the gene matches. CDR3 DNA: TGTGCCAGCAGTCTACCGGGACAGTACGAGCAGTACTTC. This gives the protein CASSLPGQYEQYF.

J is TRBJ1-2 and V is TRBV19; tentative D call: TRBD1 (5 bases). With 4 bases removed from V and 4 bases from J, the gap between germline ends came to 13 bases. The CDR3 consists of 14 residues. Germline V gene lookup returns CDR1 LNHDA and CDR2 SQIVND (reference sequence). CDR3 loop: CASSTLGAAYGYTF. The CDR3, as DNA: TGTGCCAGTAGTACCCTCGGGGCGGCCTATGGCTACACCTTC.

This clonotype was detected once. The gene calls are TRBV7-3 and TRBJ2-1, with D tentatively TRBD1 or TRBD2 (5 bases each). The CDR3 is made up of 14 amino acids. From germline, CDR1 is SGHTA and CDR2 FQGTGA. Trimming pared 3 bases from V and 8 bases from J, leaving 14 bases between. The CDR3 DNA is TGTGCCAGCAGCTTCCGTCCAGGGCGGGATGAGCAGTTCTTC. Its protein is CASSFRPGRDEQFF. Full variable domain (outside the CDR3, taken from reference TRBV7-3 and TRBJ2-1): GAGVSQTPSNKVTEKGKYVELRCDPISGHTALYWYRQSLGQGPEFLIYFQGTGAADDSGLPNDRFFAVRPEGSVSTLKIQRTERGDSAVYLCASSFRPGRDEQFFGPGTRLTVL.